Below are 11 T cell receptor beta chains sequenced from a single sample in a study of tumor-infiltrating lymphocytes in primary liver carcinoma. Unsorted whole blood yielded blood RNA, and germline DNA was extracted as well. A primer in the constant region served to generate TCR beta cDNA from about 470 ng of total RNA. Nested multiplex PCR, run for three rounds with slightly modified ARM-PCR, yielded TCR beta libraries. The study ran its first two PCR rounds for roughly 10 cycles each, using TRBV1-TRBV30 forward primers and a C-beta reverse primer. TCRdb redid the calling of the multiplex PCR reads with MiXCR, one entry per CDR3 protein. The profile shows about 310,000 distinct CDR3 sequences, 65% of them singletons. The sample taken for sequencing was peripheral blood. The receptors originated from a man aged 40-49 years with primary liver carcinoma and hepatitis B virus infection.

As to this clonotype: A much larger clone lies one base from this, so it may be a read error. V is TRBV29-1 and J is TRBJ2-5; 16 nucleotides agree with TRBD2. V shed 7 bases and J 2 bases; nucleotides not matched to a gene: 7. This CDR3 is built from 16 residues. The germline V gene encodes CDR1 SQVTM and CDR2 ANQGSEA. The CDR3 is CSAVGTSGRGQETQYF. The CDR3 DNA reads TGCAGCGCAGTCGGGACTAGCGGGAGGGGGCAAGAGACCCAGTACTTC.

Worth noting for this clonotype: An end of the junction differs from the germline gene, which may be a read error. The J gene is TRBJ2-7, the V gene TRBV5-1; 9 bases map to TRBD2. This CDR3 has 15 residues. Germline assignment: CDR1 SGHRS and CDR2 YFSETQ. DNA for the CDR3: TGCGCCAGTAGCTTCCTAGCGGGAACTGGTAGCGAGCAGTACTTC. The encoded protein is CASSFLAGTGSEQYF.

Concerning this clonotype itself: Given a much more abundant clone one base away, this may be a read error. This chain uses TRBV12-3 or TRBV12-4 with TRBJ2-1, with 9 nucleotides matching TRBD2. The CDR3 covers 16 residues. The CDR3 bases are TGTGTCAGCAGCCACATCGGGACTAGCTTCTACAATGAGCAGTTCTTC. Translation gives CVSSHIGTSFYNEQFF.

A note on this clonotype: The junction and the germline gene differ at one end; a read error may be behind it. The gene calls are TRBV4-3 and TRBJ1-2; D unresolved. The germline V gene has CDR1 LGHNA and CDR2 YSLEER. CDR3 length equals 15 residues. CDR3 loop: CTSGQDWRTNYGYTF. CDR3 in DNA: TGCACCAGCGGCCAAGACTGGAGGACTAACTATGGCTACACCTTC.

Concerning this clonotype: Since no conserved phenylalanine or tryptophan closes the CDR3, a read error is the likely cause. This rearrangement joins TRBV4-3 to TRBJ2-7, with D maybe TRBD1 (5 bases). Looked up from germline, CDR1 is LGHNA and CDR2 is YSLEER. CDR3 size: 14 residues. CDR3 DNA sequence: TGTGCCACCGGAGATTGGGGCGGACCCTACGAGCAGTACTTA. It yields the protein CATGDWGGPYEQYL.

J is TRBJ2-1 and V is TRBV6-6; no clear D. In germline, CDR1 is MNHNY, CDR2 SVGAGI (reference sequence). The CDR3 extends over 16 amino acids. V gave up 6 bases and J gave up 7 bases, with 22 bases separating them. CDR3 DNA sequence: TGTGCCAGCAGACACTTCGGGCGCCCGGAAGGAAATGAGCAGTTCTTC. Protein product: CASRHFGRPEGNEQFF.

This clonotype has at least ten counts. The genes are TRBV12-3 or TRBV12-4 and TRBJ1-5; D gene ambiguous. Trimming removed 6 bases at V and 0 bases at J, with 9 bases between. The CDR3 loop spans 14 amino acids. The CDR3 here is CASRGKYSNQPQHF. CDR3 DNA: TGTGCCAGCAGGGGGAAATATAGCAATCAGCCCCAGCATTTT.

In this sample, this clonotype turned up once. The junction departs from the called germline gene at one end, perhaps through a read error. The V gene is TRBV11-3, the J gene TRBJ2-7; no clear D gene. This CDR3 spans 11 amino acids. Germline assignment: CDR1 SGHNT and CDR2 YENEEA. The CDR3 region has the DNA TGTGCCAGTAGCTCCGCGGACGAGCACTACTTC. Translated: CASSSADEHYF.

Comment on this clonotype: A much larger clonotype is one base distant, so this may be a read error. The chain employs TRBV11-2 and TRBJ2-1, with no clear D. CDR1 is SGHAT, CDR2 FQNNGV, per germline. This CDR3 region has 12 residues. Here the CDR3 DNA reads TGTGCCAGCAGCTTAAACTACAATGAGCGGTTCTTC. As protein: CASSLNYNERFF.

The genes are TRBV28 and TRBJ1-5; D unclear. CDR1 is MDHEN, CDR2 SYDVKM, per germline. The CDR3 spans 12 residues. Between the trimmed V and J ends, which lost 5 bases and 9 bases, there was a span of 11 bases. CDR3 in DNA: TGTGCCAGCAGTCCCCTAGGGCGGCCCCAGCATTTT. This translates into CASSPLGRPQHF.

The chain uses TRBV28 and TRBJ2-7; 9 bases align to TRBD2. The CDR3 consists of 14 residues. Germline values: CDR1 MDHEN, CDR2 SYDVKM. Trimming cost V 6 bases and J 3 bases; bases outside gene matches: 6. CDR3 nucleotide sequence: TGTGCCAGCAGAGTGACTAGCGGCGTCTACGAGCAGTACTTC. Residues: CASRVTSGVYEQYF.